This T cell receptor beta chain was sequenced during a study of T cells after yellow fever vaccination. Comment on this clonotype: The antigen is not known.

V lost 0 bases, J lost 3 bases, and 8 bases lay in between. The CDR3 loop spans 14 amino acids. Germline lookup yields CDR1 LGHDT and CDR2 YNNKEL (reference sequence). Study results and caveats: Most clones from primary vaccination resurfaced after the booster (about 96% CD4, around 90% CD8).

Production of TCR cDNA was by 5'RACE template switching, which also added a universal primer site and UMIs. TCRdb passed the 5' RACE reads through MiXCR, listing each CDR3 protein once. This table holds 400,000 or so distinct CDR3 sequences, approximately 10% found once. Sequences were derived from PBMCs, sampled on the day of the first yellow fever vaccination. The J gene is TRBJ1-1, the V gene TRBV3-1; D is unclear. The receptor was isolated from a man younger than 35 who received the YFV17D yellow fever vaccine. The chain's CDR3 is CASSQELGYTEAFF. CDR3 nucleotide sequence: TGTGCCAGCAGCCAAGAGTTAGGGTACACTGAAGCTTTCTTT.